The 14 T cell receptor beta chains below all came from one sample that was sequenced in a study of identical twins. A single record per CDR3 protein comes from TCRdb applying MiXCR to the 5' RACE reads. The repertoire has 1.5 million or so distinct CDR3 sequences, 32% of them found once; the top ten carry around 0.3%. Sequenced sample: cord blood. The receptors derive from a newborn girl in good health.

This rearrangement joins TRBV3-1 to TRBJ2-7; 12 nucleotides align to TRBD2. V lost 1 base and J lost 7; bases outside the gene matches: 8. CDR3 length: 16 residues. The germline gives CDR1 LGHDT, CDR2 YNNKEL (reference sequence). The CDR3 nucleotides are TGTGCCAGCAGCCAAGCCGGACTAGCGGGGAACAATGAGCAGTACTTC. Protein: CASSQAGLAGNNEQYF.

This sequence joins TRBV27 and TRBJ1-5; D is undetermined. V lost 5 bases to trimming and J lost 7 bases, with 12 bases between them. This CDR3 has 13 amino acids. Germline V gene sequence: CDR1 MNHEY, CDR2 SMNVEV (reference sequence). As DNA, the CDR3 is TGTGCCAGCAGTGGGAGGGAAGGACAGCCCCAGCATTTT. It specifies CASSGREGQPQHF.

In this sample, this clonotype turned up a few times. The J gene is TRBJ1-2, the V gene TRBV10-3; the D gene is possibly TRBD1 (5 bases). Germline-derived CDR1 and CDR2 are ENHRY and SYGVKD. The CDR3 loop spans 14 amino acids. Trimming left V 11 bases short and J 2 bases short, with 18 bases between. In DNA, the CDR3 is TGTGCCTCAGGGAGGGTCAGGGAGAACTATGGCTACACCTTC. Translated, it gives CASGRVRENYGYTF.

This clonotype was observed a handful of times. CDR3 nucleotides: TGTGCCAGCAGTGAAGTGACTAGCGGCTACCAAGAGACCCAGTACTTC. Amino acids: CASSEVTSGYQETQYF. The gene calls are TRBV25-1 and TRBJ2-5; TRBD2 matches 9 bases. V trimming: 2 bases; J trimming: 0 bases; junction bases outside the gene matches: 4. Per the germline V gene, CDR1 is MGHDK and CDR2 is SYGVNS. The CDR3 sequence is 16 residues long.

Comments on this clonotype: Since a much larger clone is just one base distant, this may be a read error. This chain joins TRBV11-2 and TRBJ2-1; D ambiguous. CDR3 length: 14 residues. V dropped 1 base and J dropped 6 bases, with 10 bases sitting between them. Germline loops: CDR1 SGHAT, CDR2 FQNNGV. The CDR3 bases are TGTGCCAGCAGCTTAGTAACCAGGATCAATGAGCAGTTCTTC. Protein sequence: CASSLVTRINEQFF.

This chain joins TRBV18 and TRBJ2-1; D gene uncertain. The germline V gene encodes CDR1 KGHSH and CDR2 LQKENI. Trimming removed 0 bases at V and 3 bases at J, with 12 bases between. The length of the CDR3 is 16 residues. Here the CDR3 reads CASSPPGKYFYNEQFF. The CDR3 bases are TGTGCCAGCTCACCACCGGGGAAGTATTTCTACAATGAGCAGTTCTTC. Using reference TRBV18 and TRBJ2-1 for the parts outside the CDR3, the full variable domain is NAGVMQNPRHLVRRRGQEARLRCSPMKGHSHVYWYRQLPEEGLKFMVYLQKENIIDESGMPKERFSAEFPKEGPSILRIQQVVRGDSAAYFCASSPPGKYFYNEQFFGPGTRLTVL.

The chain links TRBV24-1 to TRBJ2-4; no firm D call. The J call may be wrong; the DNA end is better matched by TRBJ2-5. The CDR3 is 13 amino acids. In germline, CDR1 is KGHDR, CDR2 SFDVKD. The CDR3 coding sequence is TGTGCCACCAGTGATTTGGGCGTAGAGACCCAGTACTTC. This translates into CATSDLGVETQYF.

In its sample, this clonotype was seen a few times. V usage is TRBV10-3 and J usage is TRBJ2-3; 11 bases line up with TRBD1. CDR3 length: 15 residues. Germline lookup yields CDR1 ENHRY and CDR2 SYGVKD. Unmatched junction bases numbered 5, after V lost 8 bases and J lost 1 base. The CDR3 DNA sequence: TGTGCCATCTGGCCGGGACAGGGGGGCACAGATACGCAGTATTTT. Its protein product is CAIWPGQGGTDTQYF.

This clonotype was counted between two and nine times. The J gene is TRBJ1-1, the V gene TRBV29-1; tentatively, D is TRBD1 (5 bases). The CDR3 runs 14 residues. Germline-derived CDR1 and CDR2 are SQVTM and ANQGSEA. V lost 3 bases, J lost 6 bases, and 17 bases lay in between. The CDR3 region is CSVDWGQSNAEAFF. CDR3 coding DNA: TGCAGCGTTGACTGGGGCCAATCCAACGCTGAAGCTTTCTTT.

Only a few counts were recorded for this clonotype. V is TRBV4-1 and J is TRBJ2-1; D is undetermined. From germline, CDR1 is MGHRA and CDR2 YSYEKL. This CDR3 is 15 amino acids long. Between the trimmed V and J ends, which lost 1 base and 6 bases, there was a span of 13 bases. This chain's CDR3 is CASSQAPNRLNEQFF. The DNA for the CDR3 is TGCGCCAGCAGCCAAGCACCTAATAGACTCAATGAGCAGTTCTTC.

This clonotype showed up just a few times. The CDR3, as DNA: TGCAGTGCTGTCGCACTAGTCAATTACGAGCAGTACTTC. Residues: CSAVALVNYEQYF. The chain has TRBV20-1 and TRBJ2-7, with D perhaps matching TRBD2 (5 bases). The CDR3 sequence is 13 residues long. The germline gives CDR1 DFQATT, CDR2 SNEGSKA (reference sequence). Trimming removed 5 bases at V and 4 bases at J, with 15 bases between.

In regard to this clonotype: It may be a read error: a sequence one base away is much more abundant. V gene TRBV20-1 combines with J gene TRBJ2-1, with a weak D call TRBD1 (6 bases). This CDR3 comprises 12 residues. V dropped 1 base and J dropped 10 bases, with 11 bases sitting between them. Germline CDR1 and CDR2: DFQATT and SNEGSKA (reference sequence). The CDR3 is CSARGQAYEQFF. The DNA for the CDR3 is TGCAGTGCTAGAGGACAGGCCTACGAGCAGTTCTTC.

This clonotype occurred many times. This chain uses TRBV29-1 with TRBJ2-3; 10 positions match TRBD2. Looked up from germline, CDR1 is SQVTM and CDR2 is ANQGSEA. Trimming removed 3 bases from V and 1 base from J; junction bases left unmatched: 1. This CDR3 is 14 amino acids long. The CDR3 here is CSVEGTSGTDTQYF. The DNA for the CDR3 is TGCAGCGTTGAGGGGACTAGCGGCACAGATACGCAGTATTTT.

This clonotype was observed a few times. This chain links TRBV7-2 with TRBJ2-1; D is unresolved. CDR1 is SGHTA, CDR2 FQGNSA, per germline. The CDR3 extends over 13 amino acids. Trimming removed 0 bases from V and 8 bases from J, with 8 bases in between. The CDR3: CASSLASPDEQFF. The DNA of the CDR3 is TGTGCCAGCAGCTTAGCCTCCCCGGATGAGCAGTTCTTC.